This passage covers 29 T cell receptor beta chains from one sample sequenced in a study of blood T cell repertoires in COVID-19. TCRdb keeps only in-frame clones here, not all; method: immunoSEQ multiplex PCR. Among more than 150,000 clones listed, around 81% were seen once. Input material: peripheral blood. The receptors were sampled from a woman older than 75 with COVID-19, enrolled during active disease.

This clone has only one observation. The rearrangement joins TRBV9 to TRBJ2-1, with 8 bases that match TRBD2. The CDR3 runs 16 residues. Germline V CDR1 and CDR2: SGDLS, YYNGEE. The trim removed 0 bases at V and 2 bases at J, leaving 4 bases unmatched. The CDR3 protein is CASSVASRGAYNEQFF. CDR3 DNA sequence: TGTGCCAGCAGCGTAGCGTCGCGGGGGGCCTACAATGAGCAGTTCTTC.

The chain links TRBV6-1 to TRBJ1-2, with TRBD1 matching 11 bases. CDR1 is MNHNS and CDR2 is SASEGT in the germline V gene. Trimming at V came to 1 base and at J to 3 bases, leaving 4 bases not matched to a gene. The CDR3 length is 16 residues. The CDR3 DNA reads TGTGCCAGCAGTGAAGGCTGGGACAGGGGGGACTATGGCTACACCTTC. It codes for CASSEGWDRGDYGYTF.

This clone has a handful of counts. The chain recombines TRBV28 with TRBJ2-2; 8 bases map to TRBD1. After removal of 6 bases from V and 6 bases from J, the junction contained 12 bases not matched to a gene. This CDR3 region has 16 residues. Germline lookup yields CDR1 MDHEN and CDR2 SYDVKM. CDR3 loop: CASRPSGGAPPGELFF. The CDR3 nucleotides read TGTGCCAGCAGGCCCTCAGGGGGCGCTCCCCCCGGGGAGCTGTTTTTT.

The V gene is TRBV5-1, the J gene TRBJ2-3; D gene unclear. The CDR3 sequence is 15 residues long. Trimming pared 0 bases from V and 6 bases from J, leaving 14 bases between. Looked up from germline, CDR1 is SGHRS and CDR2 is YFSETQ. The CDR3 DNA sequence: TGCGCCAGCAGCTTGGTGTCAGGCCCCGACGATACGCAGTATTTT. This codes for CASSLVSGPDDTQYF.

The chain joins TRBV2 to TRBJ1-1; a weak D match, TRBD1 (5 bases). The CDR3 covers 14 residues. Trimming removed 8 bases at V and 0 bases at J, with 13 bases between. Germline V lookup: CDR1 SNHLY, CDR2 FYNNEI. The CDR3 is CASRGVYLNTEAFF. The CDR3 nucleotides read TGTGCCAGCCGGGGGGTATATTTGAACACTGAAGCTTTCTTT. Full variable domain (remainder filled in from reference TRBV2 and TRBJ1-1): EPEVTQTPSHQVTQMGQEVILRCVPISNHLYFYWYRQILGQKVEFLVSFYNNEISEKSEIFDDQFSVERPDGSNFTLKIRSTKLEDSAMYFCASRGVYLNTEAFFGQGTRLTVV.

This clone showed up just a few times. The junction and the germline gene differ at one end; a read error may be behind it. The CDR3 here is CASSTRDIMNAEAFF. DNA for the CDR3: TGTGCCAGCTCAACAAGGGACATTATGAACGCTGAAGCTTTCTTT. The gene calls are TRBV18 and TRBJ1-1; weak D call: TRBD1 (6 bases). CDR3 length: 15 residues. From germline, CDR1 is KGHSH and CDR2 LQKENI.

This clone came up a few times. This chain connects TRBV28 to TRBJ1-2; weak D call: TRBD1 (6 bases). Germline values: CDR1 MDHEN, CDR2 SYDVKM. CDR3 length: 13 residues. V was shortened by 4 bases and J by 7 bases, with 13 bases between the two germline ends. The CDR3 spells CASSSGQRRGYTF. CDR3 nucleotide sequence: TGTGCCAGCAGTTCCGGACAGAGACGTGGCTACACCTTC.

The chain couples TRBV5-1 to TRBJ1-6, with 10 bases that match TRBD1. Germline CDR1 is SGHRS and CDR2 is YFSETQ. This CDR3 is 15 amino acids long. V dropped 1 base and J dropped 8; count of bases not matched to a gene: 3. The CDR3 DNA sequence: TGCGCCAGCAGCTTGAGGGGGACAGGGGATTCACCCCTCCACTTT. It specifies CASSLRGTGDSPLHF.

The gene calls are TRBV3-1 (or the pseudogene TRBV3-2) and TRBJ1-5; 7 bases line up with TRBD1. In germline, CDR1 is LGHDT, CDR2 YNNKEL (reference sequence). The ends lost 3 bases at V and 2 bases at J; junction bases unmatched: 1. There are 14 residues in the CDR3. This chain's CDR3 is CASSHGQGNQPQHF. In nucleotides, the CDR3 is TGTGCCAGCAGCCACGGACAGGGCAATCAGCCCCAGCATTTT.

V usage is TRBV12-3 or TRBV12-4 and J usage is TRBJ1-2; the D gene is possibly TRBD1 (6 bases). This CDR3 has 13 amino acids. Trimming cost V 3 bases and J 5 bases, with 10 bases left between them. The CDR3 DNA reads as TGTGCCAGCAGTTTTGCAACAGGGTATGGCTACACCTTC. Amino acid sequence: CASSFATGYGYTF.

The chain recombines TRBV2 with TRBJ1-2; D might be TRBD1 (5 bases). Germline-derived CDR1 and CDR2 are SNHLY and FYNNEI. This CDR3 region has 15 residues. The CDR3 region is CEPTDNNPAAYGYTF. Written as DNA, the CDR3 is TGTGAACCCACGGACAATAATCCGGCCGCGTATGGCTACACCTTC.

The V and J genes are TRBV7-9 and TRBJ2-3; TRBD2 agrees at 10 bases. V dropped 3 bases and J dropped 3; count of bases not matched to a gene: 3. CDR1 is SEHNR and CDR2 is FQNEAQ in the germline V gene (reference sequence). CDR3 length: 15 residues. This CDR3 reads CASSFSGGQTDTQYF. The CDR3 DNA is TGTGCCAGCAGCTTTAGCGGGGGGCAGACAGATACGCAGTATTTT.

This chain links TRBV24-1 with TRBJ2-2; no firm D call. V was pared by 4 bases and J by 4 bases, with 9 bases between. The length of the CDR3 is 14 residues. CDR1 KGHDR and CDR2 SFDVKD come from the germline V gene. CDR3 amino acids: CATSESRPTGELFF. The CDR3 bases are TGTGCCACCAGTGAATCCAGGCCCACCGGGGAGCTGTTTTTT.

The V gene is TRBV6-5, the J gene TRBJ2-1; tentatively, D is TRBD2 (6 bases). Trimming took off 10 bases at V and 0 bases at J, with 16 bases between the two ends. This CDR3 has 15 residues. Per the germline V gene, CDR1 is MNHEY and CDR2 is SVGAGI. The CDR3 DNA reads TGTGCCACCAGGCCCCCTAGCGACTCCTACAATGAGCAGTTCTTC. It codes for CATRPPSDSYNEQFF.

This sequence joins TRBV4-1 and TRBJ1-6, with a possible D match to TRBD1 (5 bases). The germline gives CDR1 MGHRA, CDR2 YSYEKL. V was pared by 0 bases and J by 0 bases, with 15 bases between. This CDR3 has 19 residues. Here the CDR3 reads CASSQDEYRRGSYNSPLHF. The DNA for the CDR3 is TGCGCCAGCAGCCAAGATGAGTATAGGAGGGGCTCCTATAATTCACCCCTCCACTTT.

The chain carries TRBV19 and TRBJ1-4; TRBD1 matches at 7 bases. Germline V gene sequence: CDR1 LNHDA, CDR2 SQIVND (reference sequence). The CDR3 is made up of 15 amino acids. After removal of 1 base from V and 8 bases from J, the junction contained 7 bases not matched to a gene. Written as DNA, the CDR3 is TGTGCCAGTAGTATAGGCATAGGGGGCGACGAAAAACTGTTTTTT. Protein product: CASSIGIGGDEKLFF.

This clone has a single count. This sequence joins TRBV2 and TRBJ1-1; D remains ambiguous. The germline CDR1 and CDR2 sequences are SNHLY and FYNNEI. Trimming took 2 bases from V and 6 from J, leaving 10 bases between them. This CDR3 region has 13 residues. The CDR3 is CASSETQQAEAFF. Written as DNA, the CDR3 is TGTGCCAGCAGTGAAACGCAGCAGGCTGAAGCTTTCTTT. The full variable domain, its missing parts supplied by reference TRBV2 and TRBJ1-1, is EPEVTQTPSHQVTQMGQEVILRCVPISNHLYFYWYRQILGQKVEFLVSFYNNEISEKSEIFDDQFSVERPDGSNFTLKIRSTKLEDSAMYFCASSETQQAEAFFGQGTRLTVV.

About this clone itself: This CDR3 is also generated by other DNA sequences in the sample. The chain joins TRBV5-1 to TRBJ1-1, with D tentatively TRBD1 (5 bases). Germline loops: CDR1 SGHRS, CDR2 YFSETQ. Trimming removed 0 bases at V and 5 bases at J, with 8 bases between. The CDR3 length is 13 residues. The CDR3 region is CASSLAQGTEAFF. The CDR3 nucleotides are TGCGCCAGCAGCTTGGCCCAGGGAACTGAAGCTTTCTTT.

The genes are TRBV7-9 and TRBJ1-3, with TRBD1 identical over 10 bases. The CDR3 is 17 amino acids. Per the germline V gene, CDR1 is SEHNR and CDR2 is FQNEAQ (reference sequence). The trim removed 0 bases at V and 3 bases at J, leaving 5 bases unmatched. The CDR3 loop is CASSLAGQGLNGNTIYF. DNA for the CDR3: TGTGCCAGCAGCTTAGCGGGACAGGGGTTGAATGGAAACACCATATATTTT.

In nucleotides, the CDR3 is TGTGCCAGCAGCTTAGCTAGCGGGGCCTGGGACGGGGAGCTGTTTTTT. It translates to CASSLASGAWDGELFF. The chain joins TRBV13 to TRBJ2-2, with 9 nucleotides matching TRBD2. The V and J ends lost 1 base and 7 bases, in that order; junction bases with no gene match: 7. Per germline, CDR1 PRHDT and CDR2 FYEKMQ (reference sequence). The CDR3 has 16 residues. Looking up the rest from reference TRBV13 and TRBJ2-2 gives the full variable domain: AAGVIQSPRHLIKEKRETATLKCYPIPRHDTVYWYQQGPGQDPQFLISFYEKMQSDKGSIPDRFSAQQFSDYHSELNMSSLELGDSALYFCASSLASGAWDGELFFGEGSRLTVL.

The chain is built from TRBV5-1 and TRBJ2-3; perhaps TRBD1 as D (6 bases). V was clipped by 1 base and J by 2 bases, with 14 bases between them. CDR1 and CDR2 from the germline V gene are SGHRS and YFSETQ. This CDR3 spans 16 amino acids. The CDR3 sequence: CASSLNQGIPTDTQYF. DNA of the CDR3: TGCGCCAGCAGCTTGAATCAGGGGATCCCCACAGATACGCAGTATTTT.

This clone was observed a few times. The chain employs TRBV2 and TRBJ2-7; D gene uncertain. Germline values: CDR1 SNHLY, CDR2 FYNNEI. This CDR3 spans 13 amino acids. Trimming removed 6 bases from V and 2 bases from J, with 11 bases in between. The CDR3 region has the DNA TGTGCCAGCAGATTGGCAGGTGCCTACGAGCAGTACTTC. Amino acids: CASRLAGAYEQYF.

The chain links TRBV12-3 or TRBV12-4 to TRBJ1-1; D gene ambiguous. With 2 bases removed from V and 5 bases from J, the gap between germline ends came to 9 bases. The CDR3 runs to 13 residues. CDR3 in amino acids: CASSLFSGTEAFF. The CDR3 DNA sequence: TGTGCCAGCAGTTTATTCTCGGGGACTGAAGCTTTCTTT.

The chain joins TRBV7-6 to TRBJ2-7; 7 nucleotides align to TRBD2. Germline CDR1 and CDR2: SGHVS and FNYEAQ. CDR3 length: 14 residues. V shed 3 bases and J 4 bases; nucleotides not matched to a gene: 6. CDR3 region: CASSFAGEGYEQYF. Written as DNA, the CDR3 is TGTGCCAGCAGCTTTGCCGGGGAGGGTTACGAGCAGTACTTC.

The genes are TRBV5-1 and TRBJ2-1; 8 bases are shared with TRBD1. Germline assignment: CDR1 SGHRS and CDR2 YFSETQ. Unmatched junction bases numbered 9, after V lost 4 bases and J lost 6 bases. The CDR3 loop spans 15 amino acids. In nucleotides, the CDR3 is TGCGCCAGCAGCCCCGGACAGGGACGCACCAATGAGCAGTTCTTC. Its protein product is CASSPGQGRTNEQFF.

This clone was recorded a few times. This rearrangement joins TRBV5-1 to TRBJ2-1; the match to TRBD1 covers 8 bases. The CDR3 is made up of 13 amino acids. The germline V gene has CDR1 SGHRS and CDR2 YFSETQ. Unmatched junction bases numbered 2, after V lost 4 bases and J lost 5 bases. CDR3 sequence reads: CASSGQGNNEQFF. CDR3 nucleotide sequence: TGCGCCAGCAGCGGACAGGGCAACAATGAGCAGTTCTTC.

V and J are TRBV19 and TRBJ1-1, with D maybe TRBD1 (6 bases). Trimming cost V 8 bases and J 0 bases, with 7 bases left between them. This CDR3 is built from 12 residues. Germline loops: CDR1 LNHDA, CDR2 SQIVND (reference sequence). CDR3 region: CASGQLNTEAFF. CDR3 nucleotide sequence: TGTGCCAGTGGACAGTTGAACACTGAAGCTTTCTTT.

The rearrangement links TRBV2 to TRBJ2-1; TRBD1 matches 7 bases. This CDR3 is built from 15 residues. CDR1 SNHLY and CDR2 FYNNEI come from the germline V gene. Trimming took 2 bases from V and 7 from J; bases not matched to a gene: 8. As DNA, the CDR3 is TGTGCCAGCAGTGAAATAAGAACAGGGGCGAATGAGCAGTTCTTC. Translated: CASSEIRTGANEQFF. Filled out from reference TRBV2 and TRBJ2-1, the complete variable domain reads EPEVTQTPSHQVTQMGQEVILRCVPISNHLYFYWYRQILGQKVEFLVSFYNNEISEKSEIFDDQFSVERPDGSNFTLKIRSTKLEDSAMYFCASSEIRTGANEQFFGPGTRLTVL.

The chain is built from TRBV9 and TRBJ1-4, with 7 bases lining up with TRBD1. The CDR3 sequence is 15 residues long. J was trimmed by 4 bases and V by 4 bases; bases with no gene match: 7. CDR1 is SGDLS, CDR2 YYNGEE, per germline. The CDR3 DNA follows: TGTGCCAGCAGCCCATTGGGACAGAGTAATGAAAAACTGTTTTTT. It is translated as CASSPLGQSNEKLFF.